A single sample gave rise to the 11 T cell receptor beta chains below, sequenced in a study of Ad26.COV2.S vaccination and SARS-CoV-2 variants. Treatment: around 19 received Ad26.COV2.S at low or high dose, single or two shots; about 5 received placebo; per-sample allocation not given. Day 63 following the first vaccine or placebo injection was when the samples were taken. Profiling relied on immunoSEQ multiplex PCR, and the TCRdb table lists in-frame clones only, not all of them. The data hold approximately 460,000 clones, with nearly 90% observed a single time. The input for sequencing was peripheral blood, taken in a trial of Ad26.COV2.S vaccine versus placebo. These receptors came from a person aged 18 to 65 who received the Ad26.COV2.S COVID-19 vaccine or a placebo.

V is TRBV4-3 and J is TRBJ1-2, with D hard to call. The CDR3 extends over 16 amino acids. Trimming took 0 bases from V and 8 from J, leaving 19 bases between them. Germline lookup yields CDR1 LGHNA and CDR2 YSLEER. The CDR3 loop reads CASSQDQGSPTGGYTF. Written as DNA, the CDR3 is TGCGCCAGCAGCCAAGATCAAGGGTCCCCAACCGGAGGCTACACCTTC.

This chain joins TRBV7-8 and TRBJ2-7; the D is unclear. The CDR3 totals 12 residues. Trimming shortened V by 5 bases and J by 5 bases, and 10 bases separated the two germline ends. The germline V gene encodes CDR1 SGHVS and CDR2 FQNEAQ. This CDR3 is CASSPQENEQYF. The CDR3 DNA follows: TGTGCCAGCAGCCCCCAGGAAAACGAGCAGTACTTC. The whole variable domain, remainder taken from reference TRBV7-8 and TRBJ2-7, is GAGVSQSPRYKVAKRGQDVALRCDPISGHVSLFWYQQALGQGPEFLTYFQNEAQLDKSGLPSDRFFAERPEGSVSTLKIQRTQQEDSAVYLCASSPQENEQYFGPGTRLTVT.

This sequence joins TRBV7-6 and TRBJ2-7, with 8 nucleotides matching TRBD2. CDR1 and CDR2 from the germline V gene are SGHVS and FNYEAQ. This CDR3 comprises 15 residues. The V and J ends lost 2 bases and 3 bases, in that order; junction bases with no gene match: 6. CDR3 protein: CASSLTAGAYYEQYF. CDR3 sequence (DNA): TGTGCCAGCAGCTTAACAGCGGGGGCTTACTACGAGCAGTACTTC.

The V and J genes are TRBV21-1 and TRBJ2-5; the DNA was not compared with TRBD2, the D call given in the table. TRBV21-1 is deemed a pseudogene. The CDR3 has 13 amino acids. The CDR3 DNA reads as TGTGCCAGCAGCAAAGGGCGCCCGGGGACCCAGTACTTC. Translating it yields CASSKGRPGTQYF.

The chain links TRBV12-3 or TRBV12-4 to TRBJ2-7; 7 bases map to TRBD1. With 6 bases clipped from V and 2 bases from J, the junction kept 4 bases outside the gene matches. The CDR3 is 13 amino acids. The chain's CDR3 is CASSTGTAYEQYF. Here the CDR3 DNA reads TGTGCCAGCAGCACCGGGACAGCCTACGAGCAGTACTTC.

The CDR3 reads CASSQIGGSGELFF. The CDR3, as DNA: TGCGCCAGCAGCCAAATCGGGGGGAGCGGGGAGCTGTTTTTT. The rearrangement links TRBV4-1 to TRBJ2-2; 7 nucleotides match TRBD2. Germline V gene sequence: CDR1 MGHRA, CDR2 YSYEKL. After removal of 2 bases from V and 7 bases from J, the junction contained 4 bases not matched to a gene. The CDR3 runs to 14 residues.

V gene TRBV10-3 combines with J gene TRBJ2-5, with D perhaps TRBD2 (6 bases). Trimming cost V 10 bases and J 5 bases, with 17 bases left between them. CDR1 ENHRY and CDR2 SYGVKD come from the germline V gene. CDR3 length equals 13 residues. The CDR3 sequence: CASRPGEVETQYF. In DNA, the CDR3 is TGTGCCAGCCGCCCGGGAGAGGTCGAGACCCAGTACTTC.

V gene TRBV30 combines with J gene TRBJ2-4, with 7 positions matching TRBD2. Germline trimming cut 0 bases from V and 9 bases from J; bases unmatched to any gene: 2. The CDR3 is made up of 12 amino acids. The V gene's germline CDR1 is GTSNPN and CDR2 SVGIG (reference sequence). In nucleotides, the CDR3 is TGTGCCTGGAGTGTAGGGAGGGGCATTCAGTACTTC. Its translation is CAWSVGRGIQYF.

The rearrangement uses TRBV12-3 or TRBV12-4 and TRBJ2-2, with 7 nucleotides matching TRBD2. The V gene end was trimmed by 6 bases and the J gene end by 6 bases; junction bases not matched to a gene: 1. The CDR3 contains 12 residues. CDR3 nucleotide sequence: TGTGCCAGCAGGGCGGGGGCCGGGGAGCTGTTTTTT. It is translated as CASRAGAGELFF.

The chain carries TRBV24-1 and TRBJ2-5; D gene ambiguous. The CDR3 runs to 12 residues. Germline V gene sequence: CDR1 KGHDR, CDR2 SFDVKD. V was pared by 9 bases and J by 3 bases, with 10 bases between. CDR3 nucleotides: TGTGCCACCCGCAGGAGAAAAGAGACCCAGTACTTC. Its protein is CATRRRKETQYF.

The V call is TRBV7-3, the J call TRBJ2-5; D ambiguous. The CDR3 has 15 amino acids. V lost 5 bases to trimming and J lost 2 bases, with 15 bases between them. Per germline, CDR1 SGHTA and CDR2 FQGTGA. In DNA, the CDR3 is TGTGCCAGCAGCCCCTCGGGTGGGTGGCAAGAGACCCAGTACTTC. It codes for CASSPSGGWQETQYF.